What follows are 10 T cell receptor beta chains derived from one specimen sequenced in a study of T cells in Graves' hyperthyroidism and ophthalmopathy. The TCR beta CDR3 regions underwent amplification using RNA transcripts as the source. When the TCR CDR3 underwent first-round RT-PCR, the HTBI primer set was used. TCRdb re-analysed the multiplex PCR reads in MiXCR, keeping a single row per CDR3 protein. The data show fewer than 650,000 distinct CDR3 sequences, about 45% seen once. The sample comprised peripheral blood or thyroid tissue (not recorded which). These receptors originate from an adult woman with Graves' disease, either hyperthyroidism or ophthalmopathy (not recorded which).

This clonotype showed up many times. The chain joins TRBV10-3 to TRBJ2-3; 7 nucleotides agree with TRBD2. With V trimmed by 0 bases and J by 4 bases, 7 bases remained unmatched. This CDR3 comprises 16 residues. Germline CDR1 ENHRY, CDR2 SYGVKD. CDR3 protein: CAISESMGSGADTQYF. CDR3 sequence (DNA): TGTGCCATCAGTGAGTCGATGGGCAGCGGGGCAGATACGCAGTATTTT.

The chain uses TRBV2 and TRBJ1-2; the D gene is possibly TRBD1 (6 bases). Germline CDR1 and CDR2: SNHLY and FYNNEI. Trimming left V 4 bases short and J 4 bases short, with 16 bases between. The CDR3 consists of 15 residues. This CDR3 reads CASSASVGRGYGYTF. In DNA, the CDR3 is TGTGCCAGCAGTGCTAGCGTTGGCAGGGGCTATGGCTACACCTTC.

CDR3 sequence: CASSLTPGHSEYF. The CDR3 DNA is TGTGCCAGCAGCTTAACTCCCGGACACTCTGAATACTTC. The chain combines TRBV2 with TRBJ2-5, with D possibly TRBD1 on 5 matching bases. Trimming stripped 6 bases from V and 14 bases from J, with 22 bases between. This CDR3 comprises 13 residues. Per the germline V gene, CDR1 is SNHLY and CDR2 is FYNNEI.

This clonotype has more than one count but fewer than ten. The CDR3 DNA is TGCGCCAGCATGGGAAGAATGAACACTGAAGCTTTCTTT. As protein: CASMGRMNTEAFF. V gene TRBV10-2 combines with J gene TRBJ1-1; D is undetermined. The V gene lost 7 bases and the J gene lost 0 bases, with 9 bases spanning the gap. Germline lookup yields CDR1 WSHSY and CDR2 SAAADI. CDR3 length: 13 residues.

The V call is TRBV10-3, the J call TRBJ1-5, with D unclear. Germline values: CDR1 ENHRY, CDR2 SYGVKD. This CDR3 has 16 residues. Trimming pared 1 base from V and 3 bases from J, leaving 13 bases between. CDR3 loop: CAISEYKDGLNQPQHF. DNA of the CDR3: TGTGCCATCAGTGAGTACAAGGACGGACTCAATCAGCCCCAGCATTTT.

This chain uses TRBV5-4 with TRBJ2-2; TRBD2 matches at 8 bases. Germline V lookup: CDR1 SGHNT, CDR2 YYREEE (reference sequence). With V trimmed by 2 bases and J by 2 bases, 5 bases remained unmatched. The CDR3 is 16 residues long. The DNA for the CDR3 is TGTGCCAGCAGCTTTGGGACTAGGGGAAACACCGGGGAGCTGTTTTTT. It is translated as CASSFGTRGNTGELFF.

About this clonotype itself: A read error may account for a junction end that differs from germline. The rearrangement joins TRBV20-1 to TRBJ2-7, with D perhaps matching TRBD1 (5 bases). The CDR3 runs 14 residues. The germline gives CDR1 DFQATT, CDR2 SNEGSKA (reference sequence). CDR3 in DNA: TGCAGTGCTAGTTTGGCAGGGCCCTCCTCCGAGCAGTACTTC. It encodes CSASLAGPSSEQYF.

On this clonotype itself: It may be a read error: a sequence one base away is much more abundant. CDR3 in DNA: TGTGCCAGCACCGTCGGTCCTACCCACGAGCAGTACTTC. Protein sequence: CASTVGPTHEQYF. V and J are TRBV11-2 and TRBJ2-7; unclear D gene. This CDR3 is built from 13 residues. Germline V gene lookup returns CDR1 SGHAT and CDR2 FQNNGV. V shed 7 bases and J shed 5 bases, with 15 bases lying between them.

Worth noting for this clonotype: Without the conserved terminal phenylalanine or tryptophan, this CDR3 likely stems from a read error. V is TRBV24-1 and J is TRBJ1-2; D remains ambiguous. CDR1 and CDR2 from the germline V gene are KGHDR and SFDVKD. V lost 6 bases and J 5 bases, leaving 9 bases between the germline ends. There are 12 residues in the CDR3. The CDR3 region has the DNA TGTGCCACCAGTTATCAGAGATATGGCTACACCTCC. Translation: CATSYQRYGYTS.

The rearrangement joins TRBV2 to TRBJ1-4; D remains ambiguous. The CDR3 has 16 residues. The germline gives CDR1 SNHLY, CDR2 FYNNEI. Trimming stripped 5 bases from V and 3 bases from J, with 16 bases between. The CDR3 loop reads CASSPDSVGANEKLFF. The CDR3, as DNA: TGTGCCAGCAGTCCTGACTCGGTGGGAGCTAATGAAAAACTGTTTTTT.